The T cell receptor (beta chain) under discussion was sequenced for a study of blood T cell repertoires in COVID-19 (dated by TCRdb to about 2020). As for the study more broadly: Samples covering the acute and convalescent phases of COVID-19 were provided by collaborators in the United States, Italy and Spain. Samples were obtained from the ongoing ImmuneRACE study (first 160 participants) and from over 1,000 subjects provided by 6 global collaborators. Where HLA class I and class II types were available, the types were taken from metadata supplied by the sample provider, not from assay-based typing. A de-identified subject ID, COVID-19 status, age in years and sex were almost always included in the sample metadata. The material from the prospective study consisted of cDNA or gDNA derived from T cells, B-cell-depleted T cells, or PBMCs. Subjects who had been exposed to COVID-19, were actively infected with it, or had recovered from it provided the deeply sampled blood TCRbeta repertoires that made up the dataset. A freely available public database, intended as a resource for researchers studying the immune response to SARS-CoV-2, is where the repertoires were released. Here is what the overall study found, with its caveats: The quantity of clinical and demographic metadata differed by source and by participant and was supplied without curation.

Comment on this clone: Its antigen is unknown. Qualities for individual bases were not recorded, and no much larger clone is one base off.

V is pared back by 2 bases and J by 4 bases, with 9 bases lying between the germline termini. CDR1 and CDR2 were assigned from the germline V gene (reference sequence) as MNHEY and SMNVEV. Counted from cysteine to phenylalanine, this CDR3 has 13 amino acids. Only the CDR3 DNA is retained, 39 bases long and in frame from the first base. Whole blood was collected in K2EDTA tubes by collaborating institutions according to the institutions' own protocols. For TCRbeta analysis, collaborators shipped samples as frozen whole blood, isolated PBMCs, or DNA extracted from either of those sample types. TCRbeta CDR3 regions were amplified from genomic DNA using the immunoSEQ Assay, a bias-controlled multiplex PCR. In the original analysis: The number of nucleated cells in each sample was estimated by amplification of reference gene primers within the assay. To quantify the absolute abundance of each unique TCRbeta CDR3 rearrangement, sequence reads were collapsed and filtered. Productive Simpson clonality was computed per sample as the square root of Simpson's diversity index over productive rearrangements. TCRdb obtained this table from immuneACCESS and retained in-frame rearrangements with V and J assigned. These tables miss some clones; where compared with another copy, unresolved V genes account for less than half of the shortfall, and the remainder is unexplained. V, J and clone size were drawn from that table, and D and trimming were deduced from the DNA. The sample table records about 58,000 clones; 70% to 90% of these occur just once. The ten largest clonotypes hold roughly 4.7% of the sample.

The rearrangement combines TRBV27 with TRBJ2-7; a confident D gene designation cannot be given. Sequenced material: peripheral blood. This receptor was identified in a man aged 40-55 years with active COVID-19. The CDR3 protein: CASSLTDGYEQYF. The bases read TGTGCCAGCAGTTTAACAGATGGATACGAGCAGTACTTC.